These T cell receptor beta chains were read from a single sample in a study of blood T cell repertoires in COVID-19. The repertoire was sequenced with immunoSEQ multiplex PCR; TCRdb's copy has only in-frame clones and lacks some. The table has fewer than 200,000 clones, about four fifths seen once; the top ten hold about 6.3%. Source material: peripheral blood. These receptor sequences come from a man aged 55 to 70 with acute or convalescent COVID-19. The conserved cysteine and the conserved F or W are not part of the CDR3 here.

TRBV28	TRBJ1-5	ASRSDRLGQPQH
TRBV27	TRBJ1-5	ASSLSGVQPQH
TRBV7-2	TRBJ1-4	ASSGGTGKIEKLF
TRBV5-5	TRBJ1-1	ASSFQQGTNTEAF
TRBV3-1/TRBV3-2	TRBJ2-7	ASSQGSGTYVDYEQY
TRBV15	TRBJ1-4	ATSRGVSHGGDEKLF
TRBV7-2	TRBJ2-3	ASSSRLAASHGDTQY
TRBV27	TRBJ1-2	ASSSRRGPTPGYT
TRBV6-5	TRBJ1-2	ASSGLIWGVYGYT
TRBV18	TRBJ2-5	ASSPPSSGRGETQY
TRBV12-3/TRBV12-4	TRBJ2-7	ASSLVRGYEQY
TRBV6-1	TRBJ1-1	ASSEGTGFRAF
TRBV29-1	TRBJ2-3	SVDPIGLRADTQY
TRBV9	TRBJ1-4	ASSEQTGSAEKLF
TRBV5-1	TRBJ2-1	ASSPKVSGRNYNEQF
TRBV18	TRBJ1-1	ASSSDRGWTEAF
TRBV5-6	TRBJ2-7	ASSLVTEYEQY
TRBV4-3	TRBJ1-3	ASSQATGGATGNTIY